One and the same sample provided the 9 T cell receptor beta chains below, sequenced in a study of long-term antiretroviral therapy in people with HIV. Survey level was the resolution at which the v3.0 immunoSEQ assay ran. Sequencing used immunoSEQ multiplex PCR; TCRdb keeps in-frame clones, though not all of them. The sample has around 18,000 clones, 90% to 95% seen once; the top ten hold more than 9%. The input for sequencing was unsorted PBMCs, taken 3 years after starting antiretroviral therapy. The origin of the receptors is a man aged 45-65 years with HIV.

The chain links TRBV19 to TRBJ1-3, with TRBD1 identical over 7 bases. Losses at the gene ends were 5 bases for V and 0 bases for J; bases not matched to a gene: 4. The CDR3 is 15 amino acids. Per germline, CDR1 LNHDA and CDR2 SQIVND (reference sequence). The CDR3 DNA sequence: TGTGCCAGTAGTGACCGGGACAGCTCTGGAAACACCATATATTTT. Its protein product is CASSDRDSSGNTIYF.

The chain combines TRBV6-5 with TRBJ1-1, with D uncertain. The length of the CDR3 is 11 residues. Trimming took 4 bases from V and 11 from J, leaving 11 bases between them. The germline V gene encodes CDR1 MNHEY and CDR2 SVGAGI. CDR3 sequence: CASSSGGSAFF. CDR3 DNA sequence: TGTGCCAGCAGTTCGGGAGGGAGTGCTTTCTTT.

The chain employs TRBV6-6 and TRBJ2-3; 10 bases fit TRBD2. The CDR3 spans 15 residues. V gave up 6 bases and J gave up 2 bases; unmatched junction bases: 5. Looked up from germline, CDR1 is MNHNY and CDR2 is SVGAGI (reference sequence). The CDR3 region is CASRLAGHPTDTQYF. In DNA, the CDR3 is TGTGCCAGCAGACTAGCGGGGCACCCCACAGATACGCAGTATTTT.

This sequence joins TRBV9 and TRBJ2-3, with D maybe TRBD1 (5 bases). Trimming shortened V by 4 bases and J by 5 bases, and 8 bases separated the two germline ends. The CDR3 runs 12 residues. The germline V gene has CDR1 SGDLS and CDR2 YYNGEE. This CDR3 is CASSPQGDTQYF. CDR3 bases: TGTGCCAGCAGCCCCCAGGGAGATACGCAGTATTTT.

This chain connects TRBV6-5 to TRBJ1-6; TRBD1 is a possible D gene (5 bases). Trimming removed 0 bases from V and 11 bases from J, with 17 bases in between. This CDR3 contains 16 residues. The germline CDR1 and CDR2 sequences are MNHEY and SVGAGI. The CDR3 protein is CASSYSTPRDGTPLHF. The CDR3 DNA reads TGTGCCAGCAGTTACTCGACCCCCAGGGACGGGACACCCCTCCACTTT.

The chain links TRBV9 to TRBJ2-2; TRBD2 matches at 7 bases. J lost 7 bases, V lost 4 bases, and 10 bases had no gene match. Per germline, CDR1 SGDLS and CDR2 YYNGEE. This CDR3 spans 15 amino acids. This chain's CDR3 is CASSPGLVDGGELFF. Written as DNA, the CDR3 is TGTGCCAGCAGCCCAGGACTAGTCGACGGCGGGGAGCTGTTTTTT. The entire variable domain, with the rest obtained from reference TRBV9 and TRBJ2-2, is as follows: DSGVTQTPKHLITATGQRVTLRCSPRSGDLSVYWYQQSLDQGLQFLIQYYNGEERAKGNILERFSAQQFPDLHSELNLSSLELGDSALYFCASSPGLVDGGELFFGEGSRLTVL.

This clone was detected only once. The chain has TRBV11-3 and TRBJ2-7; D gene uncertain. There are 12 residues in the CDR3. V lost 6 bases to trimming and J lost 3 bases, with 9 bases between them. Germline CDR1 SGHNT, CDR2 YENEEA. The CDR3 DNA reads as TGTGCCAGCAGTCGAGACGGCTACGAGCAGTACTTC. Its translation is CASSRDGYEQYF.

The V gene is TRBV6-5, the J gene TRBJ1-4, with 7 bases matching TRBD1. CDR1 and CDR2 (germline): MNHEY, SVGAGI. This CDR3 has 16 residues. The ends lost 0 bases at V and 8 bases at J; junction bases unmatched: 9. CDR3 nucleotides: TGTGCCAGCAGTTACTCGACGACAGGGCGGAGGGAAAAACTGTTTTTT. Translating it yields CASSYSTTGRREKLFF.

The J gene is TRBJ2-1, the V gene TRBV4-3, with 9 bases matching TRBD2. V trimming: 4 bases; J trimming: 6 bases; junction bases outside the gene matches: 13. This CDR3 contains 17 residues. Per germline, CDR1 LGHNA and CDR2 YSLEER. The CDR3 DNA follows: TGCGCCAGCAGCCCCAACCCCCCTAGCGGGGTCTCCAATGAGCAGTTCTTC. The encoded protein is CASSPNPPSGVSNEQFF.